What follows describes a single T cell receptor (beta chain). This clonotype was picked up a small number of times. It has no known antigen specificity. The input lacks base qualities; no much larger clone sits a single base away. This entry belongs to a study of patients and donors after allogeneic stem cell transplantation (dated by TCRdb to between 2020 and 2021). Receptor libraries were prepared by RT-PCR. Sequenced on a NextSeq 550. TCRdb ran its own pipeline on the public reads, namely fastp trimming at Q25 and MiXCR clone calling, and kept in-frame beta chains. One record per CDR3 amino acid sequence lists the most common genes and DNA. The sample table records about 150,000 distinct CDR3 sequences; 24% of these occur just once. Clones ranked in the top ten supply roughly 25% of the sample. Measured from the cysteine to the phenylalanine, the CDR3 is 15 residues long. Only the CDR3 region is kept as DNA, spanning 45 bases read in frame from base 1. Trimming at the junction amounts to 0 bases on V and 8 bases on J, and the germline ends lie 16 bases apart. From a lookup of the germline V gene, CDR1 and CDR2 are SNHLY and FYNNEI.

This TCR derives from a human donor who was either an allogeneic HSCT recipient or a stem cell or donor lymphocyte infusion donor (not recorded which). It is not recorded whose cells these are; they may come from a transplant donor. The rearrangement combines TRBV2 with TRBJ1-2; the D segment could be TRBD1, given 5 matching bases. Material for sequencing was blood, either unsorted or a sorted T cell fraction (not recorded which). The nucleotides read TGTGCCAGCAGTGAAGCGCTTCGGCAGGGAGGAGGCTACACCTTC. The translation is CASSEALRQGGGYTF.